This passage covers 12 T cell receptor beta chains from one sample sequenced in a study of identical twins. TCRdb reprocessed the 5' RACE reads via MiXCR and lists one record per CDR3 protein. The table lists approximately 550,000 distinct CDR3 sequences, 20% to 25% of them singletons. These sequences were also reported in another study, on yellow fever vaccine responses in identical twins.

Sample: CD4+ T cells sorted from blood. These receptors all stem from a woman aged 18-35 years in good health.

The chain recombines TRBV29-1 with TRBJ1-2; TRBD1 aligns across 9 bases. The CDR3 length is 13 residues. The V gene's germline CDR1 is SQVTM and CDR2 ANQGSEA. V lost 3 bases and J lost 2; bases outside the gene matches: 1. CDR3 sequence: CSVEDRGNYGYTF. DNA of the CDR3: TGCAGCGTTGAGGACAGGGGCAACTATGGCTACACCTTC.

The V and J genes are TRBV20-1 and TRBJ2-1; maybe TRBD2 (5 bases). This CDR3 contains 16 residues. In germline, CDR1 is DFQATT, CDR2 SNEGSKA (reference sequence). V was cut by 6 bases and J by 4 bases, with 22 bases left in between. This CDR3 is CSAHPELWTLYNEQFF. The CDR3 region has the DNA TGCAGTGCCCACCCCGAACTATGGACTTTATACAATGAGCAGTTCTTC.

CDR3 coding DNA: TGTGCCACCAGTGATACCCGGGAGGGAAGGACCCAGTACTTC. Translating gives CATSDTREGRTQYF. This sequence joins TRBV24-1 and TRBJ2-5; 8 positions match TRBD2. The CDR3 runs 14 residues. CDR1 KGHDR and CDR2 SFDVKD come from the germline V gene. J lost 7 bases, V lost 3 bases, and 6 bases had no gene match.

J is TRBJ2-2 and V is TRBV18; D is perhaps TRBD1 (6 bases). Trimming left V 4 bases short and J 5 bases short, with 14 bases between. The CDR3 spans 15 residues. Germline CDR1 and CDR2: KGHSH and LQKENI. The CDR3 here is CASSLFGTLTGELFF. The CDR3 DNA reads as TGTGCCAGCTCACTATTCGGGACACTTACCGGGGAGCTGTTTTTT.

This clonotype was observed a single time. CDR3 loop: CASSRGQDSYEQYF. In DNA form, the CDR3 reads TGCGCCAGCAGCCGCGGACAGGACTCCTACGAGCAGTACTTC. The chain uses TRBV5-1 and TRBJ2-7, with 7 bases matching TRBD1. Germline trimming cut 4 bases from V and 0 bases from J; bases unmatched to any gene: 4. Looked up from germline, CDR1 is SGHRS and CDR2 is YFSETQ. The CDR3 sequence is 14 residues long.

This clonotype has just a few counts. V usage is TRBV29-1 and J usage is TRBJ1-4; a possible D gene is TRBD1 (6 bases). The length of the CDR3 is 15 residues. Trimming cost V 4 bases and J 3 bases, with 15 bases left between them. Germline-derived CDR1 and CDR2 are SQVTM and ANQGSEA. As DNA, the CDR3 is TGCAGCGTTGTTTTAATGGGGGCTCCTAATGAAAAACTGTTTTTT. Translated: CSVVLMGAPNEKLFF.

The chain employs TRBV6-1 and TRBJ2-7; TRBD1 agrees at 9 bases. Germline V lookup: CDR1 MNHNS, CDR2 SASEGT. The CDR3 totals 14 residues. V lost 6 bases and J lost 4; bases outside the gene matches: 7. The CDR3 DNA sequence: TGTGCCAGCAGCCAAACAGGGGGCGGGTACGAGCAGTACTTC. Translating it yields CASSQTGGGYEQYF.

This clonotype was recorded a few times. The rearrangement links TRBV5-1 to TRBJ2-3; TRBD1 is a possible D gene (6 bases). V was clipped by 4 bases and J by 3 bases, with 21 bases between them. The germline V gene encodes CDR1 SGHRS and CDR2 YFSETQ. This CDR3 comprises 17 residues. CDR3 sequence (DNA): TGCGCCAGCAGCCAATCCCCCCCAGGGGCGATAACAGATACGCAGTATTTT. This encodes CASSQSPPGAITDTQYF.

By sample fraction, this clonotype is medium-sized. The chain links TRBV20-1 to TRBJ1-1; D possibly corresponds to TRBD1 (6 bases). With 1 base removed from V and 4 bases from J, the gap between germline ends came to 10 bases. The length of the CDR3 is 13 residues. Per the germline V gene, CDR1 is DFQATT and CDR2 is SNEGSKA (reference sequence). The CDR3 DNA reads as TGCAGTGCTAGAGCGGGGGCAGTCACTGAAGCTTTCTTT. Translated, it gives CSARAGAVTEAFF.

This clonotype was found a few times. This rearrangement joins TRBV12-3 or TRBV12-4 to TRBJ1-5; no definite D call. The length of the CDR3 is 14 residues. V lost 6 bases, J lost 3 bases, and 12 bases lay in between. The CDR3 coding sequence is TGTGCCAGCAGCCTTGTAGGCCCCAATCAGCCCCAGCATTTT. Protein sequence: CASSLVGPNQPQHF.

The chain recombines TRBV5-1 with TRBJ2-3; 12 nucleotides align to TRBD2. Germline CDR1 SGHRS, CDR2 YFSETQ. The CDR3 sequence is 16 residues long. V dropped 0 bases and J dropped 6; count of bases not matched to a gene: 5. CDR3 amino acids: CASSLETSGGSDTQYF. Here the CDR3 DNA reads TGCGCCAGCAGCTTGGAGACTAGCGGGGGAAGCGATACGCAGTATTTT.

This clonotype was seen a handful of times. V and J are TRBV6-5 and TRBJ1-2; D is undetermined. This CDR3 region has 13 residues. From germline, CDR1 is MNHEY and CDR2 SVGAGI. V dropped 2 bases and J dropped 4 bases, with 8 bases sitting between them. The DNA for the CDR3 is TGTGCCAGCAGTTACAGTGGGGTCTATGGCTACACCTTC. Translation gives CASSYSGVYGYTF.